This TCR beta chain was obtained from a study of blood T cells in healthy people across ages. Study observations and caveats: Comparison with aged donors showed that long-lived donors had more naive CD4+ cells and higher diversity. As age increased, TCR beta diversity per million T cells fell in a roughly linear fashion.

CDR3 length: 13 residues. Germline V CDR1 and CDR2: GTSNPN, SVGIG (reference sequence). With 2 bases removed from V and 10 bases from J, the gap between germline ends came to 15 bases. Alongside a J-beta primer mix, a sample-barcoded 5' primer served in a second PCR lasting about 7 to 12 cycles. Using its own MiXCR run on the 5' RACE reads, TCRdb lists one record per CDR3 protein. This sample has about 780,000 distinct CDR3 sequences, with roughly 60% found just once. About this clonotype: The target antigen is unknown.

The V call is TRBV30, the J call TRBJ2-1; possibly TRBD1 or TRBD2 for D (5 bases each). The material sequenced was blood. The clonotype originates from a man younger than 45 in good health. CDR3 coding DNA: TGTGCCTGGAGTCCGGGGCAAGTTGGCGAGCAGTTCTTC. Protein: CAWSPGQVGEQFF.